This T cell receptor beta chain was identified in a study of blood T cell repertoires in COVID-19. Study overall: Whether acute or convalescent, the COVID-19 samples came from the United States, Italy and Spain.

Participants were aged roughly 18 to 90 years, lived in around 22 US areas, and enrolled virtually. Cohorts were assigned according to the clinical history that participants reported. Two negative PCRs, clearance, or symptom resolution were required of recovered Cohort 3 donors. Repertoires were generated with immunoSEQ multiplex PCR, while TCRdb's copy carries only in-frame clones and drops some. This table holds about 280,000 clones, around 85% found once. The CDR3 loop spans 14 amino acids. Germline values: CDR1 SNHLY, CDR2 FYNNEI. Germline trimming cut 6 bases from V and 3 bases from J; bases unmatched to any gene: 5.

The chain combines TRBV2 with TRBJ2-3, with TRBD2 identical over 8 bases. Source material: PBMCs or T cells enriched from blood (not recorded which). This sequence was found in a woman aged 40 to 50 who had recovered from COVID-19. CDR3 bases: TGTGCCAGCAGGGGCGGGGGGCCTACAGATACGCAGTATTTT. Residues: CASRGGGPTDTQYF.